The 15 T cell receptor beta chains given below trace back to one sample, sequenced in a study of blood T cell repertoires in COVID-19 (dated by TCRdb to the early 2020s). Libraries were built with the immunoSEQ multiplex PCR assay. TCRdb took over this immuneACCESS table, retaining in-frame rearrangements with V and J assigned. Such tables are incomplete; in checked studies, under half of the missing clones stem from an unresolved V gene, and the remainder is unexplained. The sample table holds around 120,000 clones, of which 90% were seen once. Less than 5% of the sample comes from the top ten. Material: peripheral blood. The source is a man between 60 and 75 years old with COVID-19, enrolled during active disease.

This clone appeared once. The chain uses TRBV4-3 and TRBJ1-2; 7 nucleotides agree with TRBD1. Germline CDR1 and CDR2: LGHNA and YSLEER. V lost 3 bases and J lost 8; bases outside the gene matches: 12. This CDR3 is built from 15 residues. CDR3 sequence reads: CASSHGMTGSDGYTF. The CDR3 bases are TGCGCCAGCAGCCATGGGATGACAGGGAGTGACGGCTACACCTTC.

The chain links TRBV10-2 to TRBJ2-5; no reliable D call. V lost 3 bases, J lost 1 base, and 6 bases lay in between. The CDR3 is 13 residues long. Germline V CDR1 and CDR2: WSHSY, SAAADI. The CDR3 loop reads CASSESRQETQYF. The CDR3 DNA reads TGCGCCAGCAGTGAATCCCGCCAAGAGACCCAGTACTTC.

The chain carries TRBV9 and TRBJ1-6, with 8 bases matching TRBD1. V gave up 4 bases and J gave up 9 bases; unmatched junction bases: 6. Germline assignment: CDR1 SGDLS and CDR2 YYNGEE. The CDR3 runs 14 residues. The CDR3 reads CASSFDRGASPLHF. CDR3 nucleotide sequence: TGTGCCAGCAGCTTCGACAGGGGAGCTTCACCCCTCCACTTT.

This chain links TRBV6-6 with TRBJ1-5; 9 positions agree with TRBD1. This CDR3 comprises 18 residues. The ends lost 5 bases at V and 1 base at J; junction bases unmatched: 12. Germline loops: CDR1 MNHNY, CDR2 SVGAGI (reference sequence). DNA of the CDR3: TGTGCCAGCAGTCGTCCCGGGACAGGGAGTGGAAGCAATCAGCCCCAGCATTTT. It yields the protein CASSRPGTGSGSNQPQHF.

This chain uses TRBV2 with TRBJ2-2, with TRBD2 matching over 9 bases. The CDR3 is made up of 18 amino acids. The V and J ends lost 2 bases and 5 bases, in that order; junction bases with no gene match: 12. Germline CDR1 and CDR2: SNHLY and FYNNEI. As DNA, the CDR3 is TGTGCCAGCAGTGAATCGGTGTTAGCGGGAGAATTGACCGGGGAGCTGTTTTTT. It encodes CASSESVLAGELTGELFF.

This clone has only one observation. The rearrangement uses TRBV7-8 and TRBJ1-5; D remains ambiguous. The V gene's germline CDR1 is SGHVS and CDR2 FQNEAQ. The CDR3 loop spans 15 amino acids. V dropped 1 base and J dropped 1 base, with 8 bases sitting between them. Written as DNA, the CDR3 is TGTGCCAGCAGCTTAGACGGGAGGAGCAATCAGCCCCAGCATTTT. It codes for CASSLDGRSNQPQHF.

This chain links TRBV5-4 with TRBJ2-7; 9 bases line up with TRBD1. The CDR3 spans 14 residues. Germline V gives CDR1 SGHNT, CDR2 YYREEE (reference sequence). The ends lost 2 bases at V and 4 bases at J; junction bases unmatched: 4. The CDR3 DNA sequence: TGTGCCAGCAGCTTTGGACAGGGGACTTACGAGCAGTACTTC. Translated, it gives CASSFGQGTYEQYF.

The chain combines TRBV12-3 or TRBV12-4 with TRBJ2-7, with TRBD1 matching over 7 bases. This CDR3 has 13 residues. Trimming at V came to 8 bases and at J to 2 bases, leaving 6 bases not matched to a gene. CDR3 region: CASGRQGAYEQYF. In nucleotides, the CDR3 is TGTGCCAGCGGTCGACAGGGTGCCTACGAGCAGTACTTC.

The chain recombines TRBV7-2 with TRBJ1-1, with D possibly matching TRBD1 (6 bases). CDR3 length equals 14 residues. The ends were cut back, 1 base at V and 4 bases at J, with 10 bases in the middle. Germline loops: CDR1 SGHTA, CDR2 FQGNSA. DNA for the CDR3: TGTGCCAGCAGCTTAGGTAGGGGGAGCACTGAAGCTTTCTTT. Translated, it gives CASSLGRGSTEAFF. Combining the CDR3 with reference TRBV7-2 and TRBJ1-1 gives the whole variable domain GAGVSQSPSNKVTEKGKDVELRCDPISGHTALYWYRQSLGQGLEFLIYFQGNSAPDKSGLPSDRFSAERTGGSVSTLTIQRTQQEDSAVYLCASSLGRGSTEAFFGQGTRLTVV.

Here the CDR3 DNA reads TGTGCCAGCAGCTTAGTGGTCAGCTCCTACAATGAGCAGTTCTTC. Translating gives CASSLVVSSYNEQFF. The V call is TRBV11-3, the J call TRBJ2-1; D not resolved. The germline CDR1 and CDR2 sequences are SGHNT and YENEEA. The CDR3 consists of 15 residues. Trimming stripped 1 base from V and 0 bases from J, with 7 bases between.

This chain connects TRBV5-1 to TRBJ2-7; TRBD1 agrees at 8 bases. The V segment lost 0 bases and the J segment 5 bases; nucleotides outside the gene matches: 7. This CDR3 is built from 15 residues. Germline assignment: CDR1 SGHRS and CDR2 YFSETQ. The CDR3 DNA follows: TGCGCCAGCAGCTTGGTGGCAGGGGGCAAAAACGAGCAGTACTTC. Translating it yields CASSLVAGGKNEQYF.

The chain uses TRBV27 and TRBJ1-2, with D maybe TRBD1 (5 bases). The CDR3 spans 13 residues. Germline CDR1 is MNHEY and CDR2 is SMNVEV (reference sequence). Trimming removed 2 bases at V and 2 bases at J, with 6 bases between. The CDR3 DNA reads TGTGCCAGCAGTTTAAGACAGAACTATGGCTACACCTTC. This encodes CASSLRQNYGYTF.

The chain couples TRBV9 to TRBJ2-3, with TRBD2 matching over 10 bases. CDR1 and CDR2 from the germline V gene are SGDLS and YYNGEE. The V gene end was trimmed by 3 bases and the J gene end by 4 bases; junction bases not matched to a gene: 5. The CDR3 runs 15 residues. CDR3 loop: CASSAGTSDPDTQYF. The CDR3 coding sequence is TGTGCCAGCAGCGCGGGGACTAGCGATCCAGATACGCAGTATTTT.

This chain links TRBV5-6 with TRBJ1-1; 9 bases match TRBD1. The CDR3 has 16 residues. In germline, CDR1 is SGHDT, CDR2 YYEEEE. V shed 2 bases and J 6 bases; nucleotides not matched to a gene: 11. The CDR3 nucleotides read TGTGCCAGCAGCTTCGGGACAGGGACCTCGGAGGCTGAAGCTTTCTTT. Its protein is CASSFGTGTSEAEAFF.

The chain links TRBV5-1 to TRBJ2-1, with D perhaps matching TRBD1 (5 bases). Germline loops: CDR1 SGHRS, CDR2 YFSETQ. The CDR3 is 14 residues long. V shed 3 bases and J shed 7 bases, with 14 bases lying between them. CDR3 DNA: TGCGCCAGCAGCTACAGGCCTCAAGGAAATGAGCAGTTCTTC. Translating it yields CASSYRPQGNEQFF.